This T cell receptor (beta chain) was observed in a study of shared clonotypes between healthy human individuals. Study-level findings and limits: Sharing across a few donors was seen in roughly 5% of naive CD4 clonotypes.

The study ran the assay at deep level. Sequencing used immunoSEQ multiplex PCR; TCRdb keeps in-frame clones, though not all of them. The sample consists of 2 million to 2.5 million clones, more than 90% of them appearing once. As concerns this clone: Its antigen is as yet unknown.

Healthy HIV-negative adults with no recent acute infections or vaccinations were recruited as donors. The receptor comes from a man between 18 and 29 years old in good health. Sequencing input: naive CD4+ T cells sorted from blood. The subset denotes: CD45RA+ positively selected.

Written as DNA, the CDR3 is TGTGCCTGGAATGGCCGGACAGGGGGCGAAGCTTTCTTT. As protein: CAWNGRTGGEAFF. The rearrangement uses TRBV30 and TRBJ1-1, with 11 positions matching TRBD1. This CDR3 region has 13 residues. With 4 bases clipped from V and 8 bases from J, the junction kept 6 bases outside the gene matches. Germline V gene sequence: CDR1 GTSNPN, CDR2 SVGIG (reference sequence).